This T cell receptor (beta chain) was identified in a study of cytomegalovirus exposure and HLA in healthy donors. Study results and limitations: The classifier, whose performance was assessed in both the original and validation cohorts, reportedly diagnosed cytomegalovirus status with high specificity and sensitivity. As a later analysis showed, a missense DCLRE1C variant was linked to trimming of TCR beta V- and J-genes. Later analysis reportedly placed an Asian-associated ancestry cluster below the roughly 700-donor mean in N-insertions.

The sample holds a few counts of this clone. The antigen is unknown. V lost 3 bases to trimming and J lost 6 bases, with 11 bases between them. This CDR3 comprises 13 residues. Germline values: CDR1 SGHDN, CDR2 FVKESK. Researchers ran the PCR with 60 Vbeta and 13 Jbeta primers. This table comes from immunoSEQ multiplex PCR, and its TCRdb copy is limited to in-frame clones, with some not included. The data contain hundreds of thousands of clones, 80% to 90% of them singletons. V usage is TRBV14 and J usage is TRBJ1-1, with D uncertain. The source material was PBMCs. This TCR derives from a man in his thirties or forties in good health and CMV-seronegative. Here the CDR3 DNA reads TGTGCCAGCAGCCAGCGTTTAGTCGCTGAAGCTTTCTTT. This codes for CASSQRLVAEAFF.